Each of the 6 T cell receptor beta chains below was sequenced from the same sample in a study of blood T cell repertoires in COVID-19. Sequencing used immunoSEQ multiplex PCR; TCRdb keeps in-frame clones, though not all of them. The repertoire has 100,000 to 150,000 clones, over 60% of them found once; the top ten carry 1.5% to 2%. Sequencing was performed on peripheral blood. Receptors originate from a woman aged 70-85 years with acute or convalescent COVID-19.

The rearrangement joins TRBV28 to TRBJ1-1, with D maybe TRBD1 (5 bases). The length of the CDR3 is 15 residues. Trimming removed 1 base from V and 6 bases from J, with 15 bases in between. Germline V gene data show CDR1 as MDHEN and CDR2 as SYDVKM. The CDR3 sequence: CASSLLGGSGAEAFF. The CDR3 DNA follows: TGTGCCAGCAGTTTATTGGGGGGGTCGGGCGCTGAAGCTTTCTTT.

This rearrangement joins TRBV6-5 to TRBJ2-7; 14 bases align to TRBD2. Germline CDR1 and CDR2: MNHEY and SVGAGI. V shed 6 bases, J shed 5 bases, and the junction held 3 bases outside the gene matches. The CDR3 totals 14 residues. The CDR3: CASRGLAGVHEQYF. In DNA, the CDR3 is TGTGCCAGCAGGGGACTAGCGGGAGTCCACGAGCAGTACTTC.

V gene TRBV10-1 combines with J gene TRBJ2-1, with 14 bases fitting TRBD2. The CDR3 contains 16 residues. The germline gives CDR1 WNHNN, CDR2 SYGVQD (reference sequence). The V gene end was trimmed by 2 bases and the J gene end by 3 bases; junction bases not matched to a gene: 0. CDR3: CASSEGLAGGYNEQFF. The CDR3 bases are TGCGCCAGCAGTGAGGGACTAGCGGGGGGCTACAATGAGCAGTTCTTC.

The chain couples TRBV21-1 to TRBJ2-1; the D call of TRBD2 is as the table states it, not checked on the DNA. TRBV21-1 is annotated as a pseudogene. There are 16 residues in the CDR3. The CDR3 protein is CASKHEGPSAGNEQFF. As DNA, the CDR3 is TGTGCCAGCAAACACGAGGGCCCTTCGGCGGGCAATGAGCAGTTCTTC.

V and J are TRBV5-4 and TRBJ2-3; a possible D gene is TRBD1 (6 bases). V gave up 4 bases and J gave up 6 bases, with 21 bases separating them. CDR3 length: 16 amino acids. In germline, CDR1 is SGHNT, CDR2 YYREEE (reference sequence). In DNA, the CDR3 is TGTGCCAGCAGCCCCAAGACAGGAACCGTTTTGGATACGCAGTATTTT. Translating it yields CASSPKTGTVLDTQYF.

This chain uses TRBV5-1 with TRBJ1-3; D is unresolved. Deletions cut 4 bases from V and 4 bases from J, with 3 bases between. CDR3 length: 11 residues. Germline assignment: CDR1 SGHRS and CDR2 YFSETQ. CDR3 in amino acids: CASSEGNTIYF. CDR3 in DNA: TGCGCCAGCAGCGAGGGAAACACCATATATTTT.